What follows are 14 T cell receptor beta chains derived from one specimen sequenced in a study of technical replicates of blood from a handful of donors. This table comes from immunoSEQ multiplex PCR, and its TCRdb copy is limited to in-frame clones, with some not included. The data contain about 88,000 clones, 80% to 95% of them singletons. The sequenced material came from T cells isolated from PBMCs. Receptors were obtained from a human donor in good health.

The chain employs TRBV30 and TRBJ1-5, with 10 bases aligning to TRBD1. Germline CDR1 GTSNPN, CDR2 SVGIG (reference sequence). The CDR3 has 14 residues. The ends lost 2 bases at V and 6 bases at J; junction bases unmatched: 4. Here the CDR3 reads CAWSMTGGGQPQHF. The CDR3 bases are TGTGCCTGGAGTATGACAGGGGGCGGTCAGCCCCAGCATTTT. Full variable domain (missing parts from reference TRBV30 and TRBJ1-5): SQTIHQWPATLVQPVGSPLSLECTVEGTSNPNLYWYRQAAGRGLQLLFYSVGIGQISSEVPQNLSASRPQDRQFILSSKKLLLSDSGFYLCAWSMTGGGQPQHFGDGTRLSIL.

The chain employs TRBV7-2 and TRBJ2-1; 8 bases map to TRBD1. The CDR3 has 18 amino acids. The germline CDR1 and CDR2 sequences are SGHTA and FQGNSA. Trimming at V came to 2 bases and at J to 8 bases, leaving 17 bases not matched to a gene. The DNA of the CDR3 is TGTGCCAGCAGCTTACGGTCGGGTGTGGGACAGGAGAAGTATGAGCAGTTCTTC. It encodes CASSLRSGVGQEKYEQFF. Variable domain in full (rest from reference TRBV7-2 and TRBJ2-1): GAGVSQSPSNKVTEKGKDVELRCDPISGHTALYWYRQSLGQGLEFLIYFQGNSAPDKSGLPSDRFSAERTGGSVSTLTIQRTQQEDSAVYLCASSLRSGVGQEKYEQFFGPGTRLTVL.

This chain connects TRBV30 to TRBJ2-2; D might be TRBD2 (6 bases). The CDR3 totals 12 residues. The germline CDR1 and CDR2 sequences are GTSNPN and SVGIG (reference sequence). V was pared by 3 bases and J by 6 bases, with 8 bases between. The CDR3 sequence is CAWRGGPGELFF. CDR3 in DNA: TGTGCCTGGAGAGGAGGGCCCGGGGAGCTGTTTTTT.

The rearrangement uses TRBV21-1 and TRBJ2-7; the table's D call, TRBD1, has no DNA check behind it. TRBV21-1 is annotated as a pseudogene. The CDR3 is 17 amino acids. CDR3 sequence reads: CASSTAQVNISCYEQYF. For the CDR3, the DNA is TGTGCCAGCAGCACCGCACAGGTAAATATATCCTGCTACGAGCAGTACTTC.

The CDR3 loop is CSVSDRDTYNEQFF. The CDR3, as DNA: TGCAGCGTTTCTGACAGAGACACCTACAATGAGCAGTTCTTC. The chain couples TRBV29-1 to TRBJ2-1; D is possibly TRBD1 (5 bases). The germline CDR1 and CDR2 sequences are SQVTM and ANQGSEA. The germline V and J ends were trimmed by 5 bases and 2 bases, with 13 bases remaining between them. This CDR3 contains 14 residues.

The chain uses TRBV11-2 and TRBJ2-1; D may be TRBD1 (6 bases). The CDR3 totals 16 residues. The germline V and J ends were trimmed by 5 bases and 9 bases, with 23 bases remaining between them. Germline lookup yields CDR1 SGHAT and CDR2 FQNNGV. This CDR3 reads CASSGFRDTSRGEQFF. Here the CDR3 DNA reads TGTGCCAGCAGCGGATTCCGGGACACCTCCAGGGGTGAGCAGTTCTTC.

This chain joins TRBV6-5 and TRBJ1-2; D is perhaps TRBD1 (5 bases). The CDR3 totals 15 residues. The V end was cut by 4 bases, the J end by 4 bases, with 16 bases between. Germline CDR1 is MNHEY and CDR2 is SVGAGI. This CDR3 reads CASSSNKPGFYGYTF. In DNA, the CDR3 is TGTGCCAGCAGTTCAAATAAACCAGGGTTCTATGGCTACACCTTC.

J is TRBJ1-2 and V is TRBV28; possibly TRBD1 for D (5 bases). The CDR3 is made up of 17 amino acids. From germline, CDR1 is MDHEN and CDR2 SYDVKM. V lost 3 bases to trimming and J lost 3 bases, with 20 bases between them. The CDR3 spells CASSFVQAPGAYYGYTF. The CDR3 region has the DNA TGTGCCAGCAGTTTTGTACAGGCTCCTGGCGCATACTATGGCTACACCTTC.

The rearrangement joins TRBV11-2 to TRBJ1-2; D not resolved. Per germline, CDR1 SGHAT and CDR2 FQNNGV. Between the trimmed V and J ends, which lost 5 bases and 4 bases, there was a span of 20 bases. The CDR3 extends over 16 amino acids. CDR3 region: CASSPLMRSIGYGYTF. For the CDR3, the DNA is TGTGCCAGCAGCCCCCTGATGAGGTCGATCGGCTATGGCTACACCTTC.

This chain connects TRBV18 to TRBJ1-2; D may be TRBD1 (6 bases). V was shortened by 3 bases and J by 8 bases, with 16 bases between the two germline ends. The V gene's germline CDR1 is KGHSH and CDR2 LQKENI. CDR3 length: 14 residues. CDR3 sequence (DNA): TGTGCCAGCTCACCGTCGCAGGGGCTGGGGGGCTACACCTTC. It codes for CASSPSQGLGGYTF.

The chain couples TRBV28 to TRBJ1-2; possibly TRBD1 for D (6 bases). In germline, CDR1 is MDHEN, CDR2 SYDVKM. Trimming took off 6 bases at V and 12 bases at J, with 20 bases between the two ends. The CDR3 covers 13 residues. The CDR3 DNA reads as TGTGCCAGCAGGGTTGGGGGCCAGGTGGAGCACACCTTC. It translates to CASRVGGQVEHTF.

The CDR3 loop is CSVDGGTSGSTDTQYF. In DNA, the CDR3 is TGCAGCGTTGACGGAGGGACTAGCGGGAGCACAGATACGCAGTATTTT. The chain is built from TRBV29-1 and TRBJ2-3; 12 bases map to TRBD2. The CDR3 is 16 residues long. The V gene end was trimmed by 3 bases and the J gene end by 0 bases; junction bases not matched to a gene: 4. Germline loops: CDR1 SQVTM, CDR2 ANQGSEA.

This clone was seen only once. The rearrangement uses TRBV7-8 and TRBJ2-4; 10 bases are shared with TRBD1. V was pared by 4 bases and J by 8 bases, with 17 bases of the junction left unmatched. This CDR3 is 18 amino acids long. Germline V gives CDR1 SGHVS, CDR2 FQNEAQ. Here the CDR3 DNA reads TGTGCCAGCAGCTCGGTAGGGACAGGGGAGGTCGTTGGTTACATTCAGTACTTC. The encoded protein is CASSSVGTGEVVGYIQYF.

V usage is TRBV2 and J usage is TRBJ1-2; 10 bases align to TRBD1. Germline lookup yields CDR1 SNHLY and CDR2 FYNNEI. V gave up 10 bases and J gave up 7 bases; unmatched junction bases: 12. The CDR3 sequence is 14 residues long. The CDR3 sequence is CATKPGTGDTGYTF. The CDR3 bases are TGTGCCACCAAGCCCGGGACAGGGGATACTGGCTACACCTTC. Variable domain in full (rest from reference TRBV2 and TRBJ1-2): EPEVTQTPSHQVTQMGQEVILRCVPISNHLYFYWYRQILGQKVEFLVSFYNNEISEKSEIFDDQFSVERPDGSNFTLKIRSTKLEDSAMYFCATKPGTGDTGYTFGSGTRLTVV.